The clone carrying this T cell receptor (beta chain) was seen once. The antigen is not known. Assay: immunoSEQ multiplex PCR; the TCRdb copy retains only in-frame clones and omits some. Of some 87,000 clones in the sample, about 93% are singletons; the top ten hold 1.1%. This specimen belongs to a study of graft-versus-host responses after intestinal transplantation. Findings of the study overall: Recipient marrow contained GvH clones, some of which appeared first in ileum or blood.

The material sequenced was unstimulated CD8+ T cells sorted from spleen or lymph node cells, taken before transplant. This clonotype was obtained from a human donor who was the organ donor for an intestinal transplant.

DNA for the CDR3: TGTGCCAGCAGTTATTCCGTCCCGGCTGGGGCCAACGTCCTGACTTTC. It encodes CASSYSVPAGANVLTF. The V call is TRBV27, the J call TRBJ2-6; no firm D call. Trimming took 4 bases from V and 2 from J, leaving 12 bases between them. Germline assignment: CDR1 MNHEY and CDR2 SMNVEV (reference sequence). The CDR3 runs to 16 residues.